This paragraph reports one TCR beta chain. Its cognate antigen has yet to be identified. Within one base of it there is no much larger clone, and no base qualities were kept. In the germline V gene, CDR1 corresponds to LGHNA and CDR2 to YNFKEQ. The germline ends are 21 bases apart after V is trimmed by 3 bases and J by 6 bases. The CDR3 measures 17 amino acids from cysteine to phenylalanine. Only the CDR3 region is kept as DNA, spanning 51 bases read in frame from base 1. This sample stems from a study of cytomegalovirus exposure and HLA in healthy donors (dated by TCRdb to about 2017). Regarding the study in general: In an earlier analysis of some 610 of the donors, 250 to 350 Gb of sequence data and 120 million or so unique TCR beta sequences from 180 million or so T cells were reported. Rather than using new phenotypic data, the later analysis identified candidate immune exposures from TCR beta sequences and from how often those sequences occurred across donors. HLA typing included class I and class II loci at four-digit resolution. Because of strong linkage in the cohort, four or five DR-DQ haplotypes were treated as single units for association and clustering. The study profiled the T cell repertoires of about 640 subjects by immunosequencing and related them to cytomegalovirus serostatus. Of the roughly 410 genotyped donors, 81% were placed in the genetic ancestry cluster associated with self-reported Caucasian donors. The aim of the study was to test whether cataloging public T cell receptors could identify signatures of past pathogen exposure. A later genetic analysis took genome-wide SNP genotypes for 398 of the 666 donors and used that subset as a discovery cohort. Typing coverage varied by locus: roughly 629-640 donors for A, B, C, DRB1 and DQB1; 522 for DQA1; about 600 for DPA1; 400 to 480 for DPB1. Besides the first cohort of 550 to 750 subjects, a separate validation cohort made up of 95 to 150 different subjects was used. An earlier analysis of fewer than 750 of the donors used high-throughput TCR beta sequencing to judge whether each TCR beta V gene segment behaved as functional or pseudogenic. To study patterns of TCR occurrence, a later analysis re-analyzed previously published TCR beta repertoires from around 700 donors and added high-resolution HLA genotyping. Across some 400 genotyped donors of the cohort, an average of approximately 240,000 unique TCR beta nucleotide sequences per donor were sequenced, and 15% to 20% of those sequences were non-productive. About 280 gigabases of sequencing data and about 92 million unique TCR sequences made up an early release that covered fewer than 650 HLA-typed donors. The study combined high-throughput TCR immunosequencing, statistical association of individual TCRs with disease status, and machine learning to predict cytomegalovirus infection status. Every repertoire in the discovery cohort had been generated on one and the same sequencing platform. Alongside the repertoire data, information on donor age, sex, ethnicity and CMV serostatus was compiled. The study at large found these results: A cluster of highly shared sequence variants was judged likely to be a technical artifact of the sequencing pipeline. A further reported finding was that TCR beta sequences accurately predicted the HLA-A and HLA-B alleles for most subjects in the first cohort. An association between a missense DCLRE1C variant and V-gene and J-gene trimming of TCR beta chains was found in a later genetic analysis and replicated in an independent cohort. Specific HLA alleles were associated with 15,000 to 20,000 TCR beta sequences at a false discovery rate of 0.05 in a later analysis. The classifier was reported to diagnose cytomegalovirus status with high specificity and sensitivity in both the original and validation cohorts. Most CMV-associated TCR beta chains appeared to be HLA-restricted in a later analysis, and the HLA associations seemed to be driven largely by CMV exposure. The cohort was sequenced for TCR beta chains only, and without alpha or paired-chain data the features that could be detected were limited. In a later analysis, several top co-occurrence clusters were reported to appear linked to parvovirus B19, influenza, CMV and Epstein-Barr virus. In the study, approximately 160 TCR beta chains were listed as associated with cytomegalovirus. A few of the identified cytomegalovirus-associated TCR beta chains were confirmed in vitro to be specific for cytomegalovirus antigens. When HLA alleles, especially DR and DQ, strongly co-occurred, TCR associations were difficult to assign to individual alleles. The only immune exposure information available for the cohort was CMV serostatus. Presence/absence analyses assumed roughly uniform sequencing depth across donors, an assumption that may not hold. Because the 87-base-pair reads could not distinguish some IMGT-functional V segments, including TRBV6-2 and TRBV6-3, those segments were excluded. Because some donors lacked HLA typing at each locus, the association tests relied only on the typed subset. According to a later analysis, TCR association rates differed among HLA loci, with DRB1 alleles showing the most associated TCRs and HLA-C alleles showing the fewest. Across donors, most TCR sequences were observed very rarely, whereas some public TCRs were present in many individuals. Correlated functional status among segregating V segments might be attributable to linkage disequilibrium, but an unknown experimental factor could not be ruled out. Compared with the approximately 600-donor mean, donors in an Asian-associated ancestry cluster had fewer N-insertions in productive TCRs, according to a later genetic analysis. In a later analysis, HLA-associated TCR beta chains showed more clonal expansion and lower generation probabilities than non-associated chains that were equally common. In an earlier analysis of approximately 590 of the donors, most TCR beta V segments were observed in productive rearrangements about 87% or about 30% of the time, broadly matching IMGT annotations. Approximately 16 rarely observed V segments, including chromosome 9 orphons, were excluded from the earlier analysis of approximately 600 of the donors because counts were too low. According to the authors, the approach could potentially be generalized to other disease states and immunological phenotypes.

The cohort comprised fewer than 750 healthy bone marrow donors. Cohort members were all nominally healthy when sampled, although unrecorded immune exposures were likely present. The donor tested CMV seronegative, placing the donor among the roughly 400 seronegative members of the cohort. A peripheral blood sample was provided by each donor, and peripheral blood mononuclear cells were used for TCR beta sequencing. The Qiagen DNeasy Blood Extraction Kit was used to extract genomic DNA from the blood cell samples. To prepare the library, the immunoSEQ multiplex PCR assay was applied. A mixture of 60 forward primers for TCR Vbeta segments and 13 reverse primers for TCR Jbeta segments was used in the multiplex PCR. The CDR3 region of rearranged TCR beta genes was amplified from genomic DNA with a multiplex PCR assay. The amplified TCR beta libraries were sequenced on the Illumina HiSeq System as 87-base-pair reads. As for the authors' bioinformatics: In a later analysis, about 80 million unique TCR beta chains were counted across the 650 to 700 repertoires, and roughly 11 million of these chains were shared by at least two donors. To remove PCR and sequencing errors, raw reads were error-corrected and collapsed into unique sequences using a nearest-neighbor algorithm that merged closely related sequences. V, D and J gene segments were assigned by aligning CDR3 sequences to IMGT reference sequences. For a sequence to be retained, a match of at least six nucleotides was required to both a V gene segment and a J gene segment. Rearrangements were called productive when the CDR3 lacked stop codons and stayed in frame with V and J; all others were non-productive. CDR3 was defined by IMGT convention, running from the second conserved V-encoded cysteine to the conserved J-encoded phenylalanine. The earlier analysis of a few hundred of the donors excluded sequences that lacked an unambiguous match to a single V gene segment. An earlier analysis of fewer than 750 of the donors called V segments functional above 56.7% productive rearrangements and segregating when the between-donor standard deviation exceeded 5%. A statistical classification framework was developed to diagnose cytomegalovirus status using the catalog of TCR beta chain sequences. A later analysis assigned V and J genes by comparing TCR nucleotide sequences with IMGT/GENE-DB human TR gene sequences. A later analysis assigned CDR3 sequences and most-parsimonious VDJ recombination scenarios with the TCRdist pipeline. In a later analysis, each TCR beta chain was defined by its CDR3 amino acid sequence together with its V-gene family, and reads without a unique V-gene family were excluded. As a way to deal with suspected cross-contamination and a sequencing artifact, a later analysis dropped over 550 nucleotide sequences that were highly shared and had low generation probability. A later analysis calculated a clonal expansion index for each public chain from normalized within-repertoire ranks of inferred template counts. In a later analysis, generation probabilities were computed with a VDJ recombination model fitted to out-of-frame rearrangements, and the resulting probabilities were checked against IGoR. A later analysis scored TCR-TCR, TCR-HLA and TCR-CMV co-occurrence with hypergeometric tests, applying a repertoire-size bias correction to TCR pairs. False discovery rates were estimated in a later analysis by permuting HLA or CMV assignments 20 times. In a later analysis, co-occurring TCRs were grouped using DBSCAN, with TCRdist sequence similarity added in when clustering inside HLA-allele-positive subsets. Repertoires with fewer than 30,000 or more than 120,000 public chains, plus five repertoires with anomalous nucleotide sharing, were excluded from co-occurrence clustering. Imported from immuneACCESS, the table was reduced by TCRdb to in-frame sequences with V and J called. These copies leave out some clones; in studies compared against another copy, an unresolved V gene accounts for under half, and the cause of the remainder is not known. D and trimming were read from the DNA, whereas the V and J calls and clone size are those reported in that table. The sample profile shows roughly 200,000 clones; around 87% of them were found once. Roughly 0.98% of the sample lies in the top ten.

This clonotype originated in a boy aged 2 to 10 in good health and CMV-seronegative. Sequencing input: PBMCs. The chain is assembled from TRBV4-2 and TRBJ2-1; the D region possibly corresponds to TRBD2 (6 bases align). The CDR3 reads CASSHQKPGVASNEQFF. The base sequence is TGTGCCAGCAGCCACCAGAAACCGGGAGTAGCGTCCAATGAGCAGTTCTTC.